One and the same sample provided the 3 T cell receptor beta chains below, sequenced in a study of T cells in tuberculosis. Sorting used thawed, overnight-rested PBMC stained with anti-CD3, a viability dye and GMM-loaded CD1B tetramer. C32 glucose monomycolate from Rhodococcus equi was loaded onto the CD1B tetramers. Here immunoSEQ multiplex PCR was the method, and the copy in TCRdb shows in-frame clones only, minus some. There are 85,000 to 100,000 clones in the sample; approximately 91% occur only once, and 1.5% to 2% lies in the top ten. The sequenced sample consisted of CD1b-GMM tetramer-negative cells sorted from PBMCs. All receptors derive from an adult woman with latent tuberculosis.

The rearrangement uses TRBV28 and TRBJ1-2, with 10 bases fitting TRBD1. Germline CDR1 and CDR2: MDHEN and SYDVKM. J gave up 3 bases and V 1 base, and 5 bases lay outside the gene matches. The CDR3 loop spans 16 amino acids. The CDR3 reads CASSLSTGGAYYGYTF. CDR3 coding DNA: TGTGCCAGCAGTTTATCGACAGGGGGCGCGTACTATGGCTACACCTTC.

The chain carries TRBV6-5 and TRBJ2-5; D call uncertain. Germline CDR1 is MNHEY and CDR2 is SVGAGI. This CDR3 has 11 residues. V was clipped by 2 bases and J by 5 bases, with 3 bases between them. The CDR3 protein is CASSYGETQYF. The CDR3 nucleotides read TGTGCCAGCAGTTACGGCGAGACCCAGTACTTC.

This clone was counted once. The rearrangement links TRBV18 to TRBJ1-1; no clear D gene. V lost 1 base, J lost 6 bases, and 9 bases lay in between. The CDR3 has 13 residues. The germline V gene encodes CDR1 KGHSH and CDR2 LQKENI. The CDR3 is CASSPQLGAEAFF. The CDR3 DNA sequence: TGTGCCAGCTCACCACAGCTGGGCGCTGAAGCTTTCTTT.